This T cell receptor beta chain derives from a study of blood T cell repertoires in COVID-19. Study background: Sources were T cells, B-cell-depleted T cells, or PBMCs; the material itself was cDNA or gDNA.

Per the study methods: Estimates of nucleated cell counts were drawn from the amplification of reference gene primers. The assay was immunoSEQ multiplex PCR, and TCRdb's table has in-frame clones only and misses some. Clonal size and the V and J genes are those of that table, whereas D and trimming came from the DNA. The data show 180,000 or so clones, 60% to 80% seen once. Clinical histories supplied by participants themselves formed the basis of cohort assignment. Up to 2 weeks before entering the study, exposed participants had met a COVID-19 case. Germline V gene lookup returns CDR1 GTSNPN and CDR2 SVGIG (reference sequence). Losses at the gene ends were 0 bases for V and 6 bases for J; bases not matched to a gene: 5. The CDR3 covers 14 residues.

The TCR originated in a man in his fifties or sixties who had been exposed to COVID-19. What was sequenced was PBMCs or T cells enriched from blood (not recorded which). The chain has TRBV30 and TRBJ1-5; 7 nucleotides line up with TRBD1. The CDR3 DNA follows: TGTGCCTGGAGTGTAGCGGCAGGGGGTCAGCCCCAGCATTTT. This encodes CAWSVAAGGQPQHF.